This T cell receptor beta chain came from a study of T-cell reconstitution after alpha-beta-depleted transplantation in children. As to this clonotype: Its antigen is unidentified.

Study observations and caveats: At day 60, the high TCRbeta diversity found in some patients originated from recipient T cells and thymic progenitors that had survived. After one year, T-cell counts and TCRbeta diversity mostly came from new T cells. In patients about two months after transplant, alpha-beta T cells reportedly arose from several hundred expanded graft clones.

For TCRbeta, the library was prepared with unique molecular identifiers. TCRdb redid the calling of the PCR reads with MiXCR, one entry per CDR3 protein. The sample lists almost 500,000 distinct CDR3 sequences, about 10% occurring once. Germline V gene lookup returns CDR1 MNHNS and CDR2 SASEGT. The CDR3 covers 14 residues. Trimming pared 2 bases from V and 2 bases from J, leaving 10 bases between. This sequence was found in a child under 10 years old with inherited bone marrow failure, due to receive a stem cell transplant. Source: PBMCs, taken before TCRalphabeta/CD19-depleted stem cell transplant. The V gene is TRBV6-1, the J gene TRBJ2-7; D is unclear. CDR3 DNA: TGTGCCAGCAGTGAATTCGGAGTACCCTACGAGCAGTACTTC. It translates to CASSEFGVPYEQYF.